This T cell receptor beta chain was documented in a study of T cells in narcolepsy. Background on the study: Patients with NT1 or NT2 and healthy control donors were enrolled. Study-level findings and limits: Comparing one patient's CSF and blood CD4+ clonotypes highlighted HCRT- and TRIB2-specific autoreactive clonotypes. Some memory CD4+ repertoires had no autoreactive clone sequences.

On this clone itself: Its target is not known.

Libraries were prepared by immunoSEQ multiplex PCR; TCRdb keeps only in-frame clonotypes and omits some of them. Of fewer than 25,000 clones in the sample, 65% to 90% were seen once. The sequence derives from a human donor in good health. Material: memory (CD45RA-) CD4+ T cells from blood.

In DNA form, the CDR3 reads TGTGCCAGCAGCCCGCTCAATCAGCCCCAGCATTTT. Residues: CASSPLNQPQHF. The chain carries TRBV28 and TRBJ1-5, with D uncertain. V was clipped by 6 bases and J by 3 bases, with 6 bases between them. The CDR3 totals 12 residues. CDR1 MDHEN and CDR2 SYDVKM come from the germline V gene.